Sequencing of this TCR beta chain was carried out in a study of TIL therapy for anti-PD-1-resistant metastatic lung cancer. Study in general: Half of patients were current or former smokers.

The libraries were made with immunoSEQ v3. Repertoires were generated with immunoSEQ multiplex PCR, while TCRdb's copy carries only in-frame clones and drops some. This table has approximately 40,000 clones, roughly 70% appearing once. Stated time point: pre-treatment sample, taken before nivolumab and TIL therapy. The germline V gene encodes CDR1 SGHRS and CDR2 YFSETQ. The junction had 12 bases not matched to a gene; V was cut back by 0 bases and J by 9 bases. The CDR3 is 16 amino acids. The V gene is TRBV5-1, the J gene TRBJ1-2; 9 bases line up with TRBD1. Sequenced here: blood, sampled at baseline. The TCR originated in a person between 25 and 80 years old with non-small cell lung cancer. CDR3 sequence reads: CASSLEISGTGNRYTF. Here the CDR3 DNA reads TGCGCCAGCAGCTTGGAGATTTCTGGGACAGGGAACCGCTACACCTTC.